The 2 T cell receptor beta chains listed next were all sequenced from one sample in a study of blood T cell repertoires in COVID-19. The protocol was immunoSEQ multiplex PCR, while the TCRdb copy is restricted to in-frame clones and leaves out a portion. The table has fewer than 250,000 clones, roughly nine tenths seen once. The sample comprised peripheral blood. These receptors all stem from a man in his fifties or sixties with COVID-19, enrolled during active disease.

The chain recombines TRBV6-5 with TRBJ2-1; tentative D call: TRBD2 (6 bases). V was trimmed by 7 bases and J by 8 bases, leaving 15 bases between them. Germline lookup yields CDR1 MNHEY and CDR2 SVGAGI. The CDR3 consists of 13 residues. CDR3 bases: TGTGCCAGCACGCGGGGCCGACGATATGAGCAGTTCTTC. It codes for CASTRGRRYEQFF.

The rearrangement uses TRBV5-1 and TRBJ2-1, with D perhaps matching TRBD2 (6 bases). The ends were cut back, 0 bases at V and 0 bases at J, with 10 bases in the middle. The CDR3 runs to 16 residues. Per the germline V gene, CDR1 is SGHRS and CDR2 is YFSETQ. The CDR3 sequence is CASSLVAGTSYNEQFF. CDR3 sequence (DNA): TGCGCCAGCAGCTTGGTGGCGGGGACCTCCTACAATGAGCAGTTCTTC.